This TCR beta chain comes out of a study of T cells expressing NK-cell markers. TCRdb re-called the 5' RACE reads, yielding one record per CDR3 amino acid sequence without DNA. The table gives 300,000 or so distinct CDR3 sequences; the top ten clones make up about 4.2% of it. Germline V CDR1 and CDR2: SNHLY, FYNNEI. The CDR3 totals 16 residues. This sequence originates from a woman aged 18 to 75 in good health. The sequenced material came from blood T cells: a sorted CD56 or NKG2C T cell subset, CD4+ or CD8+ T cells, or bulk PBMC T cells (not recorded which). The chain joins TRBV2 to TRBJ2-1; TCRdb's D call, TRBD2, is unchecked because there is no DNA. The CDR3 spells CASSANSGRVSNEQFF.